This TCR beta chain was recovered during a study of cytotoxic CD8 clonotypes in ibrutinib-treated CLL. Looking at the study overall: The cohort had 10 to 12 relapsed/refractory and around 14 treatment-naive patients, some 17 IGHV unmutated.

Comment on this clone: The antigen remains undetermined.

General observations from the study: Starting clonality was above that of age-matched healthy donors and tracked circulating CD8+ T-cell counts. Clonality was elevated at ibrutinib response and had returned toward baseline at progression.

The CDR3 runs to 14 residues. Germline values: CDR1 SGDLS, CDR2 YYNGEE. V lost 5 bases and J lost 1, with 13 bases in between. With sequencing, the targeted depth ranged from 1 in 200,000 to 1 in 1 million T cells. The method was immunoSEQ multiplex PCR; TCRdb's version includes in-frame clones alone and lacks a portion of them. The table has 150,000 to 200,000 clones, more than 65% seen once. The V call is TRBV9, the J call TRBJ2-7, with D perhaps TRBD1 (6 bases). The clonotype was recovered from a human donor with chronic lymphocytic leukemia. The material sequenced was PBMCs, taken after 12 months of ibrutinib treatment. CDR3 region: CASSPFTGSYEQYF. CDR3 coding DNA: TGTGCCAGCAGTCCTTTTACAGGGTCCTACGAGCAGTACTTC.